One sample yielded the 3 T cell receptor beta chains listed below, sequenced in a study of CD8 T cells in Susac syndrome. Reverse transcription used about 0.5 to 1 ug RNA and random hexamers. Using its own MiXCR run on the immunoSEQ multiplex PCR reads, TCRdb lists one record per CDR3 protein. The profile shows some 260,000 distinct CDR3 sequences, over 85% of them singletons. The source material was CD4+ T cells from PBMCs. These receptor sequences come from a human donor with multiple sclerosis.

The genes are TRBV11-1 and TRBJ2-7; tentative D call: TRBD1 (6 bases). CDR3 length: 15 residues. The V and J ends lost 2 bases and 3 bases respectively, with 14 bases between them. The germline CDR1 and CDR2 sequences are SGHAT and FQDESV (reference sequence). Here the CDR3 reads CASSLLDRFHYEQYF. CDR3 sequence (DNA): TGTGCCAGCAGCTTACTTGACAGGTTCCACTACGAGCAGTACTTC. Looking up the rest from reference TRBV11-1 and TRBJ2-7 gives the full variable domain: EAEVAQSPRYKITEKSQAVAFWCDPISGHATLYWYRQILGQGPELLVQFQDESVVDDSQLPKDRFSAERLKGVDSTLKIQPAELGDSAMYLCASSLLDRFHYEQYFGPGTRLTVT.

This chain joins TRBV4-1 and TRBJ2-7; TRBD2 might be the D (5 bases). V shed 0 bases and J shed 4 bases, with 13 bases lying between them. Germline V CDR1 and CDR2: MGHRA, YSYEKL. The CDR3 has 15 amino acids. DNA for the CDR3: TGCGCCAGCAGCCAAGATTGGGGTTCGGGATACGAGCAGTACTTC. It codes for CASSQDWGSGYEQYF.

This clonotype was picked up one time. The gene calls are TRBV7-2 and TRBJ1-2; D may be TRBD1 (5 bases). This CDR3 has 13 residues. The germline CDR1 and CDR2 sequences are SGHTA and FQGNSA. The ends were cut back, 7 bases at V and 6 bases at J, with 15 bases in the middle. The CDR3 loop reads CASIPGQGNGYTF. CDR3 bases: TGTGCCAGCATCCCGGGGCAGGGTAATGGCTACACCTTC.